This T cell receptor beta chain was obtained from a study of T cell changes during pregnancy in multiple sclerosis. Trimming pared 3 bases from V and 5 bases from J, leaving 16 bases between. The CDR3 spans 15 residues. The germline V gene encodes CDR1 SGHNT and CDR2 YYREEE (reference sequence). The data were produced by immunoSEQ multiplex PCR, yet TCRdb's version contains in-frame clones alone and is incomplete. This table holds more than 65,000 clones, about 90% found once. The TCR was taken from a female donor with multiple sclerosis, enrolled in a pregnancy study. This chain links TRBV5-4 with TRBJ2-3; D possibly corresponds to TRBD2 (6 bases). The material sequenced was CD4+ T cells from peripheral blood mononuclear cells, taken before pregnancy. CDR3 sequence reads: CASSSTGTERDTQYF. The CDR3 nucleotides read TGTGCCAGCAGCTCCACCGGGACTGAGCGAGATACGCAGTATTTT.